The rows below give T cell receptor beta chains drawn from one sample of a study of blood T cell repertoires in COVID-19. This table comes from immunoSEQ multiplex PCR, and its TCRdb copy is limited to in-frame clones, with some not included. The table shows around 150,000 clones, with about 80% occurring only once. The sample was peripheral blood. The origin of the receptors is a woman of 80 years or more with acute or convalescent COVID-19. Each CDR3 is given with its conserved first and last residue. The D gene is left open where the match is weak. A row's size may be missing; if present it is once, few, many or a size class.

v_gene	abundance	d_gene	j_gene	CDR3nt	CDR3aa
TRBV7-8	once	.	TRBJ2-4	TGTGCCAGCAGCTTAGTGGGTGGGCAGGACAAAAACATTCAGTACTTC	CASSLVGGQDKNIQYF
TRBV5-6	.	.	TRBJ1-2	TGTGCCAGCAGTACTCGGGGGTTGAACTATGGCTACACCTTC	CASSTRGLNYGYTF
TRBV3-1/TRBV3-2	.	TRBD2	TRBJ2-7	TGTGCCAGCAGCCAAGATCCGGGGACTAGCGGGAGTAGGCAGTACTTC	CASSQDPGTSGSRQYF
TRBV30	.	.	TRBJ1-2	TGTGCCTGGAGTTCGACCCCCGGCGGTGGCTACACCTTC	CAWSSTPGGGYTF
TRBV3-1/TRBV3-2	.	.	TRBJ1-5	TGTGCCAGCAGCCAGGGGGGGTCAAGCAATCAGCCCCAGCATTTT	CASSQGGSSNQPQHF
TRBV7-9	.	.	TRBJ2-5	TGTGCCAGCAGCTTAGACAGCTACCAAGAGACCCAGTACTTC	CASSLDSYQETQYF
TRBV19	.	TRBD1	TRBJ1-5	TGTGCCAGTAGTACCCGAACAGGGGCCATTAGCAATCAGCCCCAGCATTTT	CASSTRTGAISNQPQHF
TRBV2	.	.	TRBJ2-5	TGTGCCAGCAGTGAAGCACCCAGCGTCCAAGAGACCCAGTACTTC	CASSEAPSVQETQYF
TRBV29-1	.	.	TRBJ1-2	TGCAGCGTAGACCCGGGGGGTGAACCTGGCTACACCTTC	CSVDPGGEPGYTF
TRBV7-8	.	TRBD2	TRBJ2-1	TGTGCCAGCAGCACCCCTAGCGGGCGTAAGCAGTTCTTC	CASSTPSGRKQFF
TRBV18	once	.	TRBJ2-1	TGTGCCAGCTCACCATGGCCGGGGTCGGGGAATGAGCAGTTCTTC	CASSPWPGSGNEQFF
TRBV5-6	.	.	TRBJ1-1	TGTGCCAGCAGCTTGGACAGGGTTGATACTGAAGCTTTCTTT	CASSLDRVDTEAFF
TRBV5-1	.	.	TRBJ2-7	TGCGCCAGCAGCCTGAGGACAGCCTACGAGCAGTACTTC	CASSLRTAYEQYF
TRBV12-2	.	.	TRBJ2-1	TGTGCAAGTCGCTTACAGACTAGCGGAACCTACAATGAGCAGTTCTTC	CASRLQTSGTYNEQFF
TRBV4-2	.	.	TRBJ1-1	TGTGCCAGCAGCCAAGCCCCATGGGGCGGAAAGAACACTGAAGCTTTCTTT	CASSQAPWGGKNTEAFF
TRBV6-5	.	.	TRBJ2-2	TGTGCCAGCAGTTACTCCCTGAACACCGGGGAGCTGTTTTTT	CASSYSLNTGELFF
TRBV5-1	.	.	TRBJ2-1	TGCGCCAGCAGCTCCATGACTACGATCAATGAGCAGTTCTTC	CASSSMTTINEQFF
TRBV21-1	.	.	TRBJ1-3	TGTGCCAGCAGCAGAGCCTCACCCAGGCGTGGAAACACCATATATTTT	CASSRASPRRGNTIYF
TRBV19	few	.	TRBJ1-6	TGTGCCAGTAGTAGGAGACAGACAGATTCACCCCTCCACTTT	CASSRRQTDSPLHF
TRBV5-5	.	TRBD1	TRBJ2-7	TGTGCCAGCAGCTCGACAGGGGCCCCCTACGAGCAGTACTTC	CASSSTGAPYEQYF